This T cell receptor beta chain was retrieved from a study of blood T cell repertoires in COVID-19. Overall study context: Samples came from the United States, Italy and Spain, spanning acute and convalescent COVID-19. PBMCs, B-cell-depleted T cells, or T cells provided the cDNA or gDNA that made up the material.

There are 14 residues in the CDR3. The V end lost 0 bases, the J end lost 2 bases, and 9 bases lay between the germline ends. From germline, CDR1 is GTSNPN and CDR2 SVGIG (reference sequence). Clones were read by immunoSEQ multiplex PCR, and TCRdb kept only the in-frame ones, dropping some. The top ten hold roughly 20% of the sample, which has some 45,000 clones, 70% to 80% seen once. Sequencing used peripheral blood. This clonotype was obtained from a man between 65 and 85 years old with acute or convalescent COVID-19. The chain is built from TRBV30 and TRBJ2-3; D is possibly TRBD2 (5 bases). DNA of the CDR3: TGTGCCTGGAGTGTAGGGAGTTCCACAGATACGCAGTATTTT. This sequence encodes CAWSVGSSTDTQYF.